The present entry profiles one T cell receptor (beta chain) with its context. Its cognate antigen is unknown. V gave up 0 bases and J gave up 10 bases, with 24 bases separating them. Germline CDR1 is SGHAT and CDR2 is FQNNGV. This CDR3 comprises 17 residues. Some clones are missing from TCRdb's copy, which holds only in-frame ones; the method was immunoSEQ multiplex PCR. Counted here are some 54,000 clones, 87% occurring once; the ten biggest clones make up roughly 4%. The sample comes from a study of T cell responses to AZD1222 COVID-19 vaccine. Study-level points and caveats: There were mostly white British donors and more females than males, and clonal diversity was possibly underestimated. The repertoires were collected only after the peak T cell response.

Sequenced here: peripheral blood, sampled on day 0 of AZD1222 vaccination. The TCR sequence derives from an adult in good health. V and J are TRBV11-2 and TRBJ1-1; a weak D match, TRBD1 (5 bases). CDR3 sequence reads: CASSLERWGGLQKGAFF. The CDR3 DNA follows: TGTGCCAGCAGCTTAGAAAGGTGGGGGGGACTCCAGAAGGGAGCTTTCTTT.